A single sample gave rise to the 20 T cell receptor beta chains below, sequenced in a study of identifying expanded T cells in peripheral blood. Produced via immunoSEQ multiplex PCR; TCRdb's table is partial and in-frame only. The table shows about 100,000 clones, with approximately 88% occurring only once. The sequenced material came from blood. These receptors all stem from a person aged 18 to 70 in good health.

The V and J genes are TRBV19 and TRBJ2-7; possible D gene TRBD1, 7 bases. The V gene lost 6 bases and the J gene lost 1 base, with 19 bases spanning the gap. CDR3 length equals 16 residues. Germline-derived CDR1 and CDR2 are LNHDA and SQIVND (reference sequence). CDR3 nucleotide sequence: TGTGCCAGTAGCCCCTTGCGACAGGGAGGTTCCTACGAGCAGTACTTC. As protein: CASSPLRQGGSYEQYF.

The V and J genes are TRBV27 and TRBJ2-2; tentatively, D is TRBD1 (5 bases). Germline CDR1 reads MNHEY; CDR2 reads SMNVEV (reference sequence). Deletions cut 2 bases from V and 6 bases from J, with 16 bases between. There are 16 residues in the CDR3. CDR3 amino acids: CASSLGSQGLSGELFF. The CDR3 DNA reads as TGTGCCAGCAGTTTAGGTTCCCAGGGTTTGTCCGGGGAGCTGTTTTTT.

This sequence joins TRBV7-2 and TRBJ2-3; 7 bases fit TRBD1. Germline V CDR1 and CDR2: SGHTA, FQGNSA. J was trimmed by 1 base and V by 5 bases; bases with no gene match: 9. The CDR3 has 16 residues. The chain's CDR3 is CASSPLRGQGTDTQYF. DNA for the CDR3: TGTGCCAGCAGCCCCCTAAGAGGACAGGGCACAGATACGCAGTATTTT.

This clone came up once. The chain carries TRBV5-6 and TRBJ1-2, with D unresolved. Germline-derived CDR1 and CDR2 are SGHDT and YYEEEE. V was cut by 3 bases and J by 9 bases, with 15 bases left in between. The CDR3 totals 13 residues. CDR3 region: CASSYRQAMSYTF. DNA of the CDR3: TGTGCCAGCAGCTACCGGCAGGCGATGAGCTACACCTTC.

The CDR3 protein is CASSVEGGVSEQYF. CDR3 sequence (DNA): TGTGCCAGCAGCGTAGAGGGAGGGGTCAGCGAGCAGTACTTC. This chain links TRBV9 with TRBJ2-7; 7 bases agree with TRBD2. J was trimmed by 6 bases and V by 0 bases; bases with no gene match: 6. This CDR3 spans 14 amino acids. Germline CDR1 is SGDLS and CDR2 is YYNGEE.

The chain combines TRBV7-2 with TRBJ2-1; 10 nucleotides line up with TRBD2. CDR1 is SGHTA, CDR2 FQGNSA, per germline. The CDR3 is 17 amino acids. The junction had 10 bases not matched to a gene; V was cut back by 5 bases and J by 3 bases. The CDR3 DNA reads as TGTGCCAGCAGCCCACCTCCTAGCGGGGGTTTCTACAATGAGCAGTTCTTC. Translation: CASSPPPSGGFYNEQFF.

This chain connects TRBV5-4 to TRBJ1-3, with D possibly being TRBD1 (5 bases). CDR3 size: 13 residues. The germline V gene encodes CDR1 SGHNT and CDR2 YYREEE (reference sequence). Trimming removed 10 bases at V and 0 bases at J, with 11 bases between. The CDR3: CALRGTSGNTIYF. CDR3 DNA: TGTGCCCTCCGGGGGACCTCTGGAAACACCATATATTTT.

The CDR3, as DNA: TGTGCCAGCAGCCCCGGGAGTAGCTCCTACAATGAGCAGTTCTTC. Translating gives CASSPGSSSYNEQFF. The J gene is TRBJ2-1, the V gene TRBV11-3, with a weak D call TRBD2 (6 bases). The CDR3 runs to 15 residues. Germline-derived CDR1 and CDR2 are SGHNT and YENEEA. V was shortened by 5 bases and J by 0 bases, with 11 bases between the two germline ends.

This rearrangement joins TRBV7-8 to TRBJ1-5; 8 nucleotides match TRBD1. The length of the CDR3 is 15 residues. The V gene's germline CDR1 is SGHVS and CDR2 FQNEAQ. Trimming at V came to 3 bases and at J to 9 bases, leaving 10 bases not matched to a gene. The CDR3: CASSFSGQGSSPQHF. CDR3 in DNA: TGTGCCAGCAGCTTCAGTGGACAGGGCAGCTCGCCCCAGCATTTT.

The chain recombines TRBV11-3 with TRBJ2-3; TRBD2 agrees at 7 bases. This CDR3 region has 14 residues. Germline trimming cut 5 bases from V and 0 bases from J; bases unmatched to any gene: 2. CDR1 and CDR2 from the germline V gene are SGHNT and YENEEA. The CDR3 DNA reads as TGTGCCAGCAGCCCGACTAGCAGCACAGATACGCAGTATTTT. This codes for CASSPTSSTDTQYF.

In its sample, this clone was seen a few times. This rearrangement joins TRBV6-5 to TRBJ2-2, with D perhaps matching TRBD1 (6 bases). The germline V gene has CDR1 MNHEY and CDR2 SVGAGI. Trimming removed 8 bases at V and 0 bases at J, with 13 bases between. The CDR3 has 15 amino acids. The CDR3 sequence is CASSLAGANTGELFF. The CDR3 bases are TGTGCCAGCTCCCTGGCAGGGGCGAACACCGGGGAGCTGTTTTTT.

The J gene is TRBJ1-2, the V gene TRBV5-1, with TRBD1 matching over 7 bases. With 4 bases clipped from V and 2 bases from J, the junction kept 11 bases outside the gene matches. The CDR3 totals 16 residues. Germline V CDR1 and CDR2: SGHRS, YFSETQ. This CDR3 reads CASSPGTASLNYGYTF. The CDR3 region has the DNA TGCGCCAGCAGCCCGGGGACAGCTTCTCTAAACTATGGCTACACCTTC.

The chain carries TRBV5-6 and TRBJ2-1; a possible D gene is TRBD2 (7 bases). V was clipped by 0 bases and J by 6 bases, with 19 bases between them. This CDR3 spans 17 amino acids. Looked up from germline, CDR1 is SGHDT and CDR2 is YYEEEE. The DNA for the CDR3 is TGTGCCAGCAGCTTGGCCTCGGTGGGGGGGCCGGGCAATGAGCAGTTCTTC. Encoded protein: CASSLASVGGPGNEQFF.

V gene TRBV9 combines with J gene TRBJ1-1; D is undetermined. The CDR3 has 16 residues. V gave up 0 bases and J gave up 0 bases, with 12 bases separating them. Germline V gene lookup returns CDR1 SGDLS and CDR2 YYNGEE. Here the CDR3 reads CASSVDPGSLNTEAFF. The CDR3, as DNA: TGTGCCAGCAGCGTAGATCCGGGCAGCCTGAACACTGAAGCTTTCTTT. Looking up the rest from reference TRBV9 and TRBJ1-1 gives the full variable domain: DSGVTQTPKHLITATGQRVTLRCSPRSGDLSVYWYQQSLDQGLQFLIQYYNGEERAKGNILERFSAQQFPDLHSELNLSSLELGDSALYFCASSVDPGSLNTEAFFGQGTRLTVV.

The chain employs TRBV6-5 and TRBJ2-1; D possibly corresponds to TRBD2 (5 bases). V shed 5 bases and J shed 10 bases, with 15 bases lying between them. Germline lookup yields CDR1 MNHEY and CDR2 SVGAGI. CDR3 length: 13 amino acids. This CDR3 is CASSQDFNLEQFF. The CDR3 DNA is TGTGCCAGCAGTCAGGACTTTAACTTGGAGCAGTTCTTC.

This chain uses TRBV18 with TRBJ1-1; 8 nucleotides agree with TRBD1. The CDR3 is made up of 14 amino acids. Germline V gene sequence: CDR1 KGHSH, CDR2 LQKENI. Trimming removed 3 bases from V and 4 bases from J; junction bases left unmatched: 4. As DNA, the CDR3 is TGTGCCAGCTCACCCGGCCAGGGGGCCACTGAAGCTTTCTTT. It yields the protein CASSPGQGATEAFF.

This chain uses TRBV6-5 with TRBJ1-5; possible D gene TRBD1, 6 bases. CDR3 length: 11 amino acids. V was shortened by 6 bases and J by 7 bases, with 7 bases between the two germline ends. Germline lookup yields CDR1 MNHEY and CDR2 SVGAGI. The CDR3 region has the DNA TGTGCCAGCAGAGGGGGACAGCCCCAGCATTTT. It specifies CASRGGQPQHF.

V and J are TRBV9 and TRBJ2-1, with 7 bases that match TRBD2. This CDR3 comprises 18 residues. After removal of 3 bases from V and 0 bases from J, the junction contained 12 bases not matched to a gene. CDR1 is SGDLS, CDR2 YYNGEE, per germline. The CDR3, as DNA: TGTGCCAGCAGCGCCCCAGCACTGGGAGGGAGCTCCTACAATGAGCAGTTCTTC. This translates into CASSAPALGGSSYNEQFF.

In DNA, the CDR3 is TGTGCCAGAAGGACAGAAAATGTCGAAAAACTGTTTTTT. Encoded protein: CARRTENVEKLFF. J is TRBJ1-4 and V is TRBV30; tentatively, D is TRBD1 (6 bases). This CDR3 has 13 amino acids. Germline V gives CDR1 GTSNPN, CDR2 SVGIG (reference sequence). Trimming left V 8 bases short and J 8 bases short, with 18 bases between.

This clone has more than one count but fewer than ten. This chain links TRBV20-1 with TRBJ1-2; possible D gene TRBD1, 5 bases. The CDR3 is 11 amino acids. CDR1 is DFQATT and CDR2 is SNEGSKA in the germline V gene (reference sequence). Trimming shortened V by 3 bases and J by 14 bases, and 16 bases separated the two germline ends. The chain's CDR3 is CSASGGTPRTF. The CDR3, as DNA: TGCAGTGCTAGTGGGGGGACCCCAAGGACCTTC.